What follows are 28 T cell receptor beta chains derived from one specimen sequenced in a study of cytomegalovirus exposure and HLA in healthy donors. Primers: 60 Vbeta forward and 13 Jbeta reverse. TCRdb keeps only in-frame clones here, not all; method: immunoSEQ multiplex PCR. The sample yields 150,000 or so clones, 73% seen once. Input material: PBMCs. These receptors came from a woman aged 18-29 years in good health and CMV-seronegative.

DNA for the CDR3: TGTGCCAGCAGCTTTGACAGGGGAACTGAAGCTTTCTTT. Protein sequence: CASSFDRGTEAFF. This rearrangement joins TRBV7-2 to TRBJ1-1; 8 nucleotides agree with TRBD1. Germline V gene lookup returns CDR1 SGHTA and CDR2 FQGNSA. The CDR3 totals 13 residues. V dropped 3 bases and J dropped 5; count of bases not matched to a gene: 2. Full variable domain (missing parts from reference TRBV7-2 and TRBJ1-1): GAGVSQSPSNKVTEKGKDVELRCDPISGHTALYWYRQSLGQGLEFLIYFQGNSAPDKSGLPSDRFSAERTGGSVSTLTIQRTQQEDSAVYLCASSFDRGTEAFFGQGTRLTVV.

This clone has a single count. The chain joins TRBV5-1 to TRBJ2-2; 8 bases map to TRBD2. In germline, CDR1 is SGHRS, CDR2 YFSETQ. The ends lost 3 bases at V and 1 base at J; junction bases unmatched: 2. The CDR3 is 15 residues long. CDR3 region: CASSSGLVNTGELFF. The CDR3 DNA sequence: TGCGCCAGCAGCTCGGGACTAGTGAACACCGGGGAGCTGTTTTTT.

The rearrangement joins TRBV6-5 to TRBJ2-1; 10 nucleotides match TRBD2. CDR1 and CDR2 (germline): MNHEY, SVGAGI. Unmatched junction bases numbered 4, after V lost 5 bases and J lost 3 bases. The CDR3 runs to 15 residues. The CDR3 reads CASSQLAGHYNEQFF. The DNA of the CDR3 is TGTGCCAGCAGTCAACTAGCGGGACACTACAATGAGCAGTTCTTC.

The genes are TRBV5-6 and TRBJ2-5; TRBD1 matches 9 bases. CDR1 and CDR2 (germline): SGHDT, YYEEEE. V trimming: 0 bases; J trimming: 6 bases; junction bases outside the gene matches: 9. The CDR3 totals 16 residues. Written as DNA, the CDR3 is TGTGCCAGCAGCTTGGTCCGGGACAGGGTTGGAAAGACCCAGTACTTC. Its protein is CASSLVRDRVGKTQYF.

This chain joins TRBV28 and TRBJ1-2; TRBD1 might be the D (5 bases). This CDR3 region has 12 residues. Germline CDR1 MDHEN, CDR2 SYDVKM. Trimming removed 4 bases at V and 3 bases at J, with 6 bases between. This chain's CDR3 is CASSSTDYGYTF. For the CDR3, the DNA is TGTGCCAGCAGTTCGACAGACTATGGCTACACCTTC.

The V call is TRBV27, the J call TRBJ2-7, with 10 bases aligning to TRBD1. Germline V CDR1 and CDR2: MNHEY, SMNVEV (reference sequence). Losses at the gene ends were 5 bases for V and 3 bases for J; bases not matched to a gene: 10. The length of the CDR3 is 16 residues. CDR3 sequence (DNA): TGTGCCAGCAGTGAAGGGGACAGGGGTTTGGGCTACGAGCAGTACTTC. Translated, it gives CASSEGDRGLGYEQYF.

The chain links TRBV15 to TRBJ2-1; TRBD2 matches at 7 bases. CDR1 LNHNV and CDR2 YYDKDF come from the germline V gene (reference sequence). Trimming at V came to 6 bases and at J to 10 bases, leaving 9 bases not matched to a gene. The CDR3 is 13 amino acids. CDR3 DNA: TGTGCCACCAGGCGGGGGACGACGGAGGAGCAGTTCTTC. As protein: CATRRGTTEEQFF.

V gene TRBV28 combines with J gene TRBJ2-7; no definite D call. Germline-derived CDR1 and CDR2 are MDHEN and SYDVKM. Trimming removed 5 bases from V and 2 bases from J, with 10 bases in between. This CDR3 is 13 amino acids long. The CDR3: CASSRPGPYEQYF. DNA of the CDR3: TGTGCCAGCAGTAGGCCGGGTCCCTACGAGCAGTACTTC.

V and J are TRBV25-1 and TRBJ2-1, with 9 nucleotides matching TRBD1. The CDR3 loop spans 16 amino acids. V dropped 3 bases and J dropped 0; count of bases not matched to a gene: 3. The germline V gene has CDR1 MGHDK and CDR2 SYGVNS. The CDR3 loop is CASSDQTGGSYNEQFF. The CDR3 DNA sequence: TGTGCCAGCAGTGATCAGACAGGGGGCTCCTACAATGAGCAGTTCTTC.

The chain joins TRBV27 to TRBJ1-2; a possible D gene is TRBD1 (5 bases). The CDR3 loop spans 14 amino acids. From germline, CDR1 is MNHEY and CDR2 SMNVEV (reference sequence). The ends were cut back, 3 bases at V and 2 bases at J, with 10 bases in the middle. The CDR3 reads CASSLDKRNYGYTF. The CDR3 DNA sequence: TGTGCCAGCAGTTTGGACAAGAGAAACTATGGCTACACCTTC.

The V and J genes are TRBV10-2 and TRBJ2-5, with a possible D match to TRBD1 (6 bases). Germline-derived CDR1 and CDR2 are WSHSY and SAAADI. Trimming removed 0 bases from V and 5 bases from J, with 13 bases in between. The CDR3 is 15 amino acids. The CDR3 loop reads CASSESGQGTETQYF. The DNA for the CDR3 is TGCGCCAGCAGTGAGTCCGGGCAGGGGACGGAGACCCAGTACTTC.

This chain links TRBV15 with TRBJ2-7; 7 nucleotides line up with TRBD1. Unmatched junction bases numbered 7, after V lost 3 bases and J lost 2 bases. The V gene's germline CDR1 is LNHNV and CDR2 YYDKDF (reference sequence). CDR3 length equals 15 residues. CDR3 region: CATSSRRGSPYEQYF. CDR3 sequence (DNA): TGTGCCACCAGCAGCCGCAGGGGGAGCCCCTACGAGCAGTACTTC.

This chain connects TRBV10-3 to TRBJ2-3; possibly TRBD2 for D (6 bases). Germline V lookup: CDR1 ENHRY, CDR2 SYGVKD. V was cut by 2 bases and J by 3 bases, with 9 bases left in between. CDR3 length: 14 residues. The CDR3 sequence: CAISEAGRTDTQYF. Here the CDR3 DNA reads TGTGCCATCAGTGAGGCAGGGAGGACAGATACGCAGTATTTT.

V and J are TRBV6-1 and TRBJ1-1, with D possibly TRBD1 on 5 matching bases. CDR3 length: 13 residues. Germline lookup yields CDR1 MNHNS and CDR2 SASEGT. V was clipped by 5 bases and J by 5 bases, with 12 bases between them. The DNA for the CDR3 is TGTGCCAGCAGTCAACAGGAAGGTACTGAAGCTTTCTTT. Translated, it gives CASSQQEGTEAFF.

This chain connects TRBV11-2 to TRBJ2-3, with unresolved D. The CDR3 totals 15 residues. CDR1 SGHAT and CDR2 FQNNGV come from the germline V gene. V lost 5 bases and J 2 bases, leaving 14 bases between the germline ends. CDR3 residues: CASSPTPDITDTQYF. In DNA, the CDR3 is TGTGCCAGCAGCCCTACCCCCGATATCACAGATACGCAGTATTTT.

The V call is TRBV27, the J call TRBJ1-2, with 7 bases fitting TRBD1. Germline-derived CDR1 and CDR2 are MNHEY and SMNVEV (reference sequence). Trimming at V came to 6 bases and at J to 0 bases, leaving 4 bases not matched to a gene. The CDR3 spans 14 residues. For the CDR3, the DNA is TGTGCCAGCAGGGGGACAGCTGCTAACTATGGCTACACCTTC. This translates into CASRGTAANYGYTF.

In DNA, the CDR3 is TGTGCCAGCAGCAGCGGGGGACAGAACACCGGGGAGCTGTTTTTT. This translates into CASSSGGQNTGELFF. The chain carries TRBV9 and TRBJ2-2, with 8 positions matching TRBD2. This CDR3 has 15 residues. With 4 bases clipped from V and 1 base from J, the junction kept 3 bases outside the gene matches. Germline loops: CDR1 SGDLS, CDR2 YYNGEE.

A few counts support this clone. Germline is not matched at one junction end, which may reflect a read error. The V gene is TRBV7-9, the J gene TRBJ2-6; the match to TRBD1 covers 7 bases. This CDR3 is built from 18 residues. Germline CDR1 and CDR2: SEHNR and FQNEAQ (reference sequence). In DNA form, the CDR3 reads TGTTCCAGCAGCCACAAGGGACAGCTAGTCTCTGGGGCCAACGTCCTGACTTTC. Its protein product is CSSSHKGQLVSGANVLTF. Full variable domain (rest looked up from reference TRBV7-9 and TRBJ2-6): DTGVSQNPRHKITKRGQNVTFRCDPISEHNRLYWYRQTLGQGPEFLTYFQNEAQLEKSRLLSDRFSAERPKGSFSTLEIQRTEQGDSAMYLCSSSHKGQLVSGANVLTFGAGSRLTVL.

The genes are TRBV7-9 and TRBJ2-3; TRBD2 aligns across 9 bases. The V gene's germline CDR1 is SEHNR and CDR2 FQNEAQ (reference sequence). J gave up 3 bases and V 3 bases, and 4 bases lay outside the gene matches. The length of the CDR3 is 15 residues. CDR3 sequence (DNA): TGTGCCAGCAGCTTGGGGCGGGGGGGTACAGATACGCAGTATTTT. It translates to CASSLGRGGTDTQYF.

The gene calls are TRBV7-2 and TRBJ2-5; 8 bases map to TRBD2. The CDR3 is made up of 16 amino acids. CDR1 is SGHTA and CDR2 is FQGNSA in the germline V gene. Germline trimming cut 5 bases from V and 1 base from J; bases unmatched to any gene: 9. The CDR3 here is CASSPHSSGPQETQYF. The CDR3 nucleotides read TGTGCCAGCAGCCCACACTCTAGCGGGCCCCAAGAGACCCAGTACTTC.

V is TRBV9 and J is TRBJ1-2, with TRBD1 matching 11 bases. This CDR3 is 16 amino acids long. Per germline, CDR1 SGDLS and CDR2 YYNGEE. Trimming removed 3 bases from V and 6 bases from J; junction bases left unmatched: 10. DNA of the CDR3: TGTGCCAGCAGCGGCGGACAGGGGGCATCTTTCGATGGCTACACCTTC. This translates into CASSGGQGASFDGYTF.

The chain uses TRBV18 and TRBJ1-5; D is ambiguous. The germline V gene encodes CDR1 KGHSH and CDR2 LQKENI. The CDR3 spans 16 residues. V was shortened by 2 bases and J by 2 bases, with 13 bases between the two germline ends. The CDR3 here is CASSPTVTEGNQPQHF. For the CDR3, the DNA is TGTGCCAGCTCACCAACCGTCACAGAAGGCAATCAGCCCCAGCATTTT.

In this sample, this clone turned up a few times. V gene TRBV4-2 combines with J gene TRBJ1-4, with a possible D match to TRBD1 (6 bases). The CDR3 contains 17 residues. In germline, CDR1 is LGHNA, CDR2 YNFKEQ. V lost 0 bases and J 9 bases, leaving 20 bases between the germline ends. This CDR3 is CASSQDIQGPRSQKLFF. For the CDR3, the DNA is TGTGCCAGCAGCCAAGATATACAGGGCCCAAGGTCTCAAAAACTGTTTTTT.

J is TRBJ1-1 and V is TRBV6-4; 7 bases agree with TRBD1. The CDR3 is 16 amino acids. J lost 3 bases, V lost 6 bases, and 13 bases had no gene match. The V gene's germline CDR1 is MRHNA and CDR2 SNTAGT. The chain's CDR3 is CASSATTGARDTEAFF. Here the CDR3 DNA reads TGTGCCAGCAGCGCCACTACAGGGGCCCGGGACACTGAAGCTTTCTTT.

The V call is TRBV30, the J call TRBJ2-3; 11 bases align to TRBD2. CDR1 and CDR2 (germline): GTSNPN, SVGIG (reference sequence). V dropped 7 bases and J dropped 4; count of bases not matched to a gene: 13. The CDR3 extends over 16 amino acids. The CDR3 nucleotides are TGTGCCTCCCCACACCCGCTAGCGGGAGGTTCAGATACGCAGTATTTT. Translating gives CASPHPLAGGSDTQYF.

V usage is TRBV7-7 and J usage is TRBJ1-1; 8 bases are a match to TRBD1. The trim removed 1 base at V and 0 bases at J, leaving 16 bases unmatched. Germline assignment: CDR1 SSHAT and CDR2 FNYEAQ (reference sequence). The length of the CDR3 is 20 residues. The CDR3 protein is CASSLEAPTGDEKMNTEAFF. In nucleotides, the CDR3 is TGTGCCAGCAGCTTAGAAGCCCCGACAGGGGACGAGAAAATGAACACTGAAGCTTTCTTT.

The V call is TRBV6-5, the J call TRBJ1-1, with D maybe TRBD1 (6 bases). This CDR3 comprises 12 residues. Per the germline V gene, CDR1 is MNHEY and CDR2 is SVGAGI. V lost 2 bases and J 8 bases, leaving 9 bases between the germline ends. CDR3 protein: CASSYQTGEAFF. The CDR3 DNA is TGTGCCAGCAGTTACCAGACAGGAGAAGCTTTCTTT.

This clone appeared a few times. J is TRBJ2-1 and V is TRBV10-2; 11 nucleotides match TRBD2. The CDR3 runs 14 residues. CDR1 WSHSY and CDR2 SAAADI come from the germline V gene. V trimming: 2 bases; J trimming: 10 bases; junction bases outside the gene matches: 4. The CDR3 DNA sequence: TGCGCCAGCAGTGAGATAGCGGGAGGGCTCGAGCAGTTCTTC. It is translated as CASSEIAGGLEQFF.